This T cell receptor (beta chain) derives from a study of vaccination effects on CD4 cells after COVID-19. Study-wide background: A few convalescent patients underwent early and late post-vaccination sampling. Samples were taken post-vaccine, and their median timing was 72 days after the second dose. Findings of the study overall: Infection- and vaccine-induced clones contracted markedly late after vaccination.

V was pared by 1 base and J by 5 bases, with 6 bases of the junction left unmatched. Germline assignment: CDR1 SGHAT and CDR2 FQNNGV. The CDR3 has 16 amino acids. Assay: immunoSEQ multiplex PCR; the TCRdb copy retains only in-frame clones and omits some. The sample contains about 18,000 clones, approximately 82% of which appear only once. On this clone itself: Its target is unknown.

Ahead of sequencing, the ViraFEST assay grew antigen-specific CD4+ T cells using viral peptide pools. At the end of 10 days of culture, CD4+ T cells were isolated. The person's infection with SARS-CoV-2, confirmed by PCR, took place between March and December 2020. Participants received two doses of either the BNT162b2 or mRNA-1273 vaccine. This rearrangement joins TRBV11-2 to TRBJ2-5; the match to TRBD2 covers 11 bases. This receptor was taken from a human donor who had a prior SARS-CoV-2 infection. Sample: CD4+ T cells from PBMCs cultured with SARS-CoV-2 spike peptides, taken after COVID-19 vaccination. The CDR3: CASSLVPTSGTETQYF. The CDR3 DNA sequence: TGTGCCAGCAGCTTAGTCCCGACTAGCGGGACCGAGACCCAGTACTTC.